Shown below are 28 T cell receptor beta chains from a single sample sequenced in a study of blood T cell repertoires in COVID-19. Assay: immunoSEQ multiplex PCR; the TCRdb copy retains only in-frame clones and omits some. The sample has around 160,000 clones, more than 75% seen once; the top ten hold approximately 1.2%. The sequenced sample was PBMCs or T cells enriched from blood (not recorded which). The receptors stem from a woman aged 25-40 years with acute COVID-19.

At least ten counts were recorded for this clone. The rearrangement joins TRBV29-1 to TRBJ1-1, with TRBD1 matching over 10 bases. Germline CDR1 and CDR2: SQVTM and ANQGSEA. After removal of 6 bases from V and 5 bases from J, the junction contained 6 bases not matched to a gene. CDR3 size: 13 residues. The CDR3: CSVGRDRGTEAFF. CDR3 DNA sequence: TGCAGCGTGGGCCGGGACAGGGGAACTGAAGCTTTCTTT.

The chain recombines TRBV18 with TRBJ2-3; no definite D call. V lost 3 bases to trimming and J lost 4 bases, with 14 bases between them. The CDR3 contains 15 residues. Germline V gene lookup returns CDR1 KGHSH and CDR2 LQKENI. The CDR3 DNA follows: TGTGCCAGCTCACCGTATGGGCATCCCGCAGATACGCAGTATTTT. This gives the protein CASSPYGHPADTQYF. The full variable domain, rest sourced from reference TRBV18 and TRBJ2-3, is NAGVMQNPRHLVRRRGQEARLRCSPMKGHSHVYWYRQLPEEGLKFMVYLQKENIIDESGMPKERFSAEFPKEGPSILRIQQVVRGDSAAYFCASSPYGHPADTQYFGPGTRLTVL.

The CDR3 here is CASSPTELAGEYEQYF. CDR3 bases: TGTGCCAGCAGTCCAACAGAACTAGCGGGAGAATACGAGCAGTACTTC. This sequence joins TRBV6-6 and TRBJ2-7; 11 bases agree with TRBD2. Germline values: CDR1 MNHNY, CDR2 SVGAGI (reference sequence). J was trimmed by 4 bases and V by 5 bases; bases with no gene match: 10. The CDR3 is 16 amino acids.

This clone was detected only a few times. The chain has TRBV10-2 and TRBJ2-7; D uncertain. V was trimmed by 2 bases and J by 1 base, leaving 9 bases between them. CDR3 size: 14 residues. Germline loops: CDR1 WSHSY, CDR2 SAAADI. CDR3 protein: CASSESGRSYEQYF. CDR3 DNA sequence: TGCGCCAGCAGTGAGAGTGGCAGGTCCTACGAGCAGTACTTC.

The V and J genes are TRBV7-2 and TRBJ2-1, with TRBD1 identical over 9 bases. Per germline, CDR1 SGHTA and CDR2 FQGNSA. The V and J ends lost 4 bases and 7 bases, in that order; junction bases with no gene match: 11. CDR3 length equals 16 residues. CDR3 DNA sequence: TGTGCCAGCAGCTACCTCGGGACAGGGCTAGGGAATGAGCAGTTCTTC. Translated: CASSYLGTGLGNEQFF. The whole variable domain, filled in from reference TRBV7-2 and TRBJ2-1, reads GAGVSQSPSNKVTEKGKDVELRCDPISGHTALYWYRQSLGQGLEFLIYFQGNSAPDKSGLPSDRFSAERTGGSVSTLTIQRTQQEDSAVYLCASSYLGTGLGNEQFFGPGTRLTVL.

The V gene is TRBV5-6, the J gene TRBJ1-6; D gene ambiguous. The CDR3 totals 15 residues. CDR1 and CDR2 (germline): SGHDT, YYEEEE. The V gene lost 5 bases and the J gene lost 4 bases, with 13 bases spanning the gap. The CDR3 protein is CASSRVAPYNSPLHF. The CDR3 region has the DNA TGTGCCAGCAGTCGGGTCGCTCCTTATAATTCACCCCTCCACTTT.

This clone occurred a few times. The chain uses TRBV28 and TRBJ1-2; 9 nucleotides match TRBD1. The trim removed 10 bases at V and 8 bases at J, leaving 8 bases unmatched. The CDR3 sequence is 12 residues long. CDR1 and CDR2 from the germline V gene are MDHEN and SYDVKM. The DNA of the CDR3 is TGTGCCACTTGGACAGGGGCAATCGGCTACACCTTC. This sequence encodes CATWTGAIGYTF.

The chain joins TRBV6-5 to TRBJ1-6, with D hard to call. The V end was cut by 7 bases, the J end by 7 bases, with 11 bases between. This CDR3 has 13 residues. CDR1 is MNHEY, CDR2 SVGAGI, per germline. The CDR3 DNA is TGTGCCAGCATGGTCGGGGAAAATTCACCCCTCCACTTT. Residues: CASMVGENSPLHF.

The J gene is TRBJ2-7, the V gene TRBV6-2 or TRBV6-3, with 8 bases lining up with TRBD2. Looked up from germline, CDR1 is MNHEY and CDR2 is SVGEGT. This CDR3 comprises 17 residues. The V gene end was trimmed by 0 bases and the J gene end by 7 bases; junction bases not matched to a gene: 14. The CDR3 is CASSYSVQTGRGPEQYF. CDR3 in DNA: TGTGCCAGCAGTTACTCGGTTCAGACCGGGAGGGGACCTGAGCAGTACTTC.

The count of this clone is one. This chain connects TRBV7-9 to TRBJ2-5, with 7 positions matching TRBD1. Unmatched junction bases numbered 6, after V lost 0 bases and J lost 2 bases. This CDR3 comprises 16 residues. CDR1 and CDR2 (germline): SEHNR, FQNEAQ (reference sequence). Here the CDR3 reads CASSLAWLDRQETQYF. CDR3 DNA: TGTGCCAGCAGCTTAGCTTGGCTGGACAGGCAAGAGACCCAGTACTTC. Based on the CDR3 plus reference TRBV7-9 and TRBJ2-5, the full variable domain is DTGVSQNPRHKITKRGQNVTFRCDPISEHNRLYWYRQTLGQGPEFLTYFQNEAQLEKSRLLSDRFSAERPKGSFSTLEIQRTEQGDSAMYLCASSLAWLDRQETQYFGPGTRLLVL.

A single count supports this clone. The V call is TRBV4-1, the J call TRBJ2-4; TRBD2 matches 15 bases. Germline V gene sequence: CDR1 MGHRA, CDR2 YSYEKL. V shed 4 bases, J shed 0 bases, and the junction held 4 bases outside the gene matches. The CDR3 is 18 amino acids. CDR3 region: CASSRGLAGGQAKNIQYF. CDR3 coding DNA: TGCGCCAGCAGCCGTGGACTAGCGGGAGGGCAAGCCAAAAACATTCAGTACTTC.

The rearrangement joins TRBV9 to TRBJ1-2; no clear D. Trimming left V 4 bases short and J 5 bases short, with 15 bases between. The CDR3 has 14 residues. Germline assignment: CDR1 SGDLS and CDR2 YYNGEE. CDR3 bases: TGTGCCAGCAGCCTTGACACCCCTGGGTATGGCTACACCTTC. It specifies CASSLDTPGYGYTF.

CDR3: CASSDPGQGSSAGGELFF. CDR3 DNA sequence: TGTGCCAGCAGCGACCCGGGACAGGGGTCCTCTGCGGGCGGGGAGCTGTTTTTT. This chain uses TRBV9 with TRBJ2-2; 10 nucleotides line up with TRBD1. CDR1 is SGDLS and CDR2 is YYNGEE in the germline V gene. The CDR3 has 18 amino acids. V shed 3 bases, J shed 7 bases, and the junction held 15 bases outside the gene matches.

This clone came up once. The chain uses TRBV5-1 and TRBJ2-6; D may be TRBD1 (6 bases). Germline-derived CDR1 and CDR2 are SGHRS and YFSETQ. V lost 1 base, J lost 4 bases, and 12 bases lay in between. CDR3 length equals 16 residues. The CDR3 region has the DNA TGCGCCAGCAGCTTGTTACAGGGAACCGGGGCCAACGTCCTGACTTTC. It translates to CASSLLQGTGANVLTF.

The V gene is TRBV7-2, the J gene TRBJ2-2; no clear D. CDR1 and CDR2 from the germline V gene are SGHTA and FQGNSA. This CDR3 spans 17 amino acids. Trimming shortened V by 0 bases and J by 3 bases, and 14 bases separated the two germline ends. CDR3 nucleotides: TGTGCCAGCAGCTTAGCGTTGGCTAGTTCTCACACCGGGGAGCTGTTTTTT. Amino acid sequence: CASSLALASSHTGELFF.

This clone was observed once. CDR3 coding DNA: TGTGCCATCAGTGAAGTTCAACAGGGCGTCCACGAGCAGTACTTC. Its protein is CAISEVQQGVHEQYF. V usage is TRBV10-3 and J usage is TRBJ2-7; D possibly corresponds to TRBD1 (6 bases). CDR3 length: 15 residues. Germline loops: CDR1 ENHRY, CDR2 SYGVKD. Trimming cost V 3 bases and J 5 bases, with 17 bases left between them.

This clone was picked up one time. The chain links TRBV10-2 to TRBJ2-2; 9 bases match TRBD1. Germline lookup yields CDR1 WSHSY and CDR2 SAAADI. The V segment lost 6 bases and the J segment 6 bases; nucleotides outside the gene matches: 8. This CDR3 contains 15 residues. In DNA form, the CDR3 reads TGCGCCAGCAGAGCGACCGGGACAGGGTCCGGGGAGCTGTTTTTT. This gives the protein CASRATGTGSGELFF.

The gene calls are TRBV7-3 and TRBJ2-3; D is ambiguous. The V gene's germline CDR1 is SGHTA and CDR2 FQGTGA. The CDR3 covers 14 residues. Trimming took 1 base from V and 1 from J, leaving 6 bases between them. The CDR3 sequence is CASSLSGGTDTQYF. CDR3 in DNA: TGTGCCAGCAGCTTAAGCGGTGGCACAGATACGCAGTATTTT.

The rearrangement uses TRBV27 and TRBJ2-7; 9 positions match TRBD2. There are 14 residues in the CDR3. V gave up 2 bases and J gave up 3 bases; unmatched junction bases: 2. Germline-derived CDR1 and CDR2 are MNHEY and SMNVEV (reference sequence). The CDR3 reads CASSLGTSFYEQYF. DNA for the CDR3: TGTGCCAGCAGTTTAGGGACTAGCTTCTACGAGCAGTACTTC.

The chain employs TRBV5-6 and TRBJ1-1; D remains ambiguous. The CDR3 has 14 residues. Germline V gene lookup returns CDR1 SGHDT and CDR2 YYEEEE. Trimming took off 5 bases at V and 1 base at J, with 12 bases between the two ends. The CDR3 loop reads CASSLVNWNTEAFF. The CDR3 region has the DNA TGTGCCAGCAGTTTAGTGAATTGGAACACTGAAGCTTTCTTT.

V and J are TRBV7-2 and TRBJ2-3; TRBD2 is a possible D gene (7 bases). CDR3 length: 13 amino acids. Looked up from germline, CDR1 is SGHTA and CDR2 is FQGNSA. The ends were cut back, 3 bases at V and 4 bases at J, with 8 bases in the middle. The CDR3 nucleotides read TGTGCCAGCAGCTTGGGGGGGCCAGATACGCAGTATTTT. The encoded protein is CASSLGGPDTQYF.

On this clone itself: The junction does not match germline at one end; this may be a read error. The rearrangement joins TRBV2 to TRBJ2-7, with TRBD1 matching over 7 bases. This CDR3 spans 13 amino acids. CDR1 SNHLY and CDR2 FYNNEI come from the germline V gene. The CDR3 DNA reads as TGTGCCAGCAGTGAAGCCCGACAGGGTTCAAGGAACTTC. It yields the protein CASSEARQGSRNF.

This sequence joins TRBV11-2 and TRBJ1-5; D ambiguous. CDR1 is SGHAT, CDR2 FQNNGV, per germline. The ends were cut back, 1 base at V and 0 bases at J, with 10 bases in the middle. The length of the CDR3 is 16 residues. CDR3: CASSLVGEVSNQPQHF. CDR3 nucleotides: TGTGCCAGCAGCTTAGTCGGTGAAGTTAGCAATCAGCCCCAGCATTTT.

Worth noting for this clone: The same CDR3 arises from other DNA sequences in this sample as well. The rearrangement joins TRBV28 to TRBJ1-1, with 11 nucleotides matching TRBD1. The CDR3 covers 14 residues. The germline CDR1 and CDR2 sequences are MDHEN and SYDVKM. The J segment lost 3 bases and the V segment lost 4 bases, leaving 1 base of the junction unmatched. CDR3 sequence (DNA): TGTGCCAGCAGTTCGGGACAGGGGGACACTGAAGCTTTCTTT. Its protein product is CASSSGQGDTEAFF.

The rearrangement links TRBV2 to TRBJ1-3; D not resolved. The germline V gene has CDR1 SNHLY and CDR2 FYNNEI. Trimming removed 7 bases from V and 0 bases from J, with 13 bases in between. This CDR3 is built from 15 residues. CDR3 protein: CASTDRVGSGNTIYF. CDR3 bases: TGTGCCAGCACCGACCGGGTGGGCTCTGGAAACACCATATATTTT.

J is TRBJ2-7 and V is TRBV4-3, with 14 bases that match TRBD2. CDR1 LGHNA and CDR2 YSLEER come from the germline V gene. The CDR3 runs 19 residues. With 6 bases clipped from V and 5 bases from J, the junction kept 18 bases outside the gene matches. The CDR3 loop is CASSKYPGTSGSGLDEQYF. In DNA form, the CDR3 reads TGCGCCAGCAGTAAGTACCCCGGGACTAGCGGGAGTGGCCTTGACGAGCAGTACTTC.

This sequence joins TRBV5-1 and TRBJ1-2; TRBD1 matches at 10 bases. Losses at the gene ends were 4 bases for V and 3 bases for J; bases not matched to a gene: 15. This CDR3 has 18 residues. CDR1 is SGHRS and CDR2 is YFSETQ in the germline V gene. The CDR3 DNA reads TGCGCCAGCAGCCTGGGGGTCCCGGGACAGGGGTCCTACTATGGCTACACCTTC. Its protein is CASSLGVPGQGSYYGYTF.

The chain combines TRBV5-1 with TRBJ1-2; possible D gene TRBD1, 5 bases. The CDR3 is 15 amino acids. V lost 0 bases to trimming and J lost 6 bases, with 15 bases between them. Looked up from germline, CDR1 is SGHRS and CDR2 is YFSETQ. The CDR3 region is CASSLAVGREDGYTF. The CDR3 nucleotides are TGCGCCAGCAGCTTGGCCGTGGGCAGGGAAGATGGCTACACCTTC.